This T cell receptor (beta chain) was recovered during a study of vaccination effects on CD4 cells after COVID-19. Trimming took off 5 bases at V and 0 bases at J, with 8 bases between the two ends. The germline V gene has CDR1 LNHDA and CDR2 SQIVND (reference sequence). The CDR3 runs to 14 residues. Generated by immunoSEQ multiplex PCR, the TCRdb table keeps only in-frame clones and is missing some. The sample lists about 26,000 clones, 75% to 85% occurring once. Worth noting for this clone: What it recognizes is unknown.

Within the ViraFEST assay, antigen-specific CD4+ T cells underwent expansion with viral peptide pools prior to sequencing. Culturing for about 9 days preceded CD4+ T cell isolation. Infection dated between March and December 2020, before the Alpha, Beta and Delta variants reached the United States. Every well got around 2 million PBMC, which were grown with about 10 IU/ml IL-2 and 10 ug/ml peptides. A half-volume exchange with IL-2 medium occurred on days 3 and 7. This clonotype was sampled from a human donor who had a prior SARS-CoV-2 infection. V gene TRBV19 combines with J gene TRBJ1-3; no definite D call. The sample here was CD4+ T cells from PBMCs cultured with HCoV-NL63 spike peptides, taken before COVID-19 vaccination. CDR3 nucleotides: TGTGCCAGTAGTCGACCGGGCTCTGGAAACACCATATATTTT. Its translation is CASSRPGSGNTIYF.